These 28 T cell receptor beta chains were sequenced from one sample in a study of OX40 agonist ivuxolimab in advanced cancers. TCRdb's table, derived via immunoSEQ multiplex PCR, lists solely in-frame clones and lacks some. The sample carries approximately 87,000 clones, about 93% recorded once. This specimen was CD4+ or CD8+ T cells sorted from blood, taken in a trial of the OX40 agonist ivuxolimab. The source of these receptors is an adult with an advanced solid tumor such as melanoma, head and neck, liver or kidney cancer.

The chain has TRBV21-1 and TRBJ1-3; the table gives TRBD1 as D, unverified against the DNA. TRBV21-1 has pseudogene status. The CDR3 is made up of 16 amino acids. The CDR3 loop is CASSNRHSDSGNTIYF. Written as DNA, the CDR3 is TGTGCCAGCAGCAATCGTCACAGTGACTCTGGAAACACCATATATTTT.

The chain uses TRBV7-3 and TRBJ2-5; D perhaps matches TRBD1 (5 bases). The CDR3 runs 14 residues. Trimming took off 4 bases at V and 5 bases at J, with 14 bases between the two ends. Germline CDR1 and CDR2: SGHTA and FQGTGA. The DNA of the CDR3 is TGTGCCAGCAGCTGGGGCCAGCCCGGGGAGACCCAGTACTTC. Its protein product is CASSWGQPGETQYF.

The chain joins TRBV6-5 to TRBJ2-7; 8 bases map to TRBD2. The CDR3 totals 14 residues. The germline V gene encodes CDR1 MNHEY and CDR2 SVGAGI. With 7 bases clipped from V and 3 bases from J, the junction kept 8 bases outside the gene matches. CDR3 DNA: TGTGCCAGCAAACCAGCGGGAGCCCACTACGAGCAGTACTTC. Protein: CASKPAGAHYEQYF.

The genes are TRBV19 and TRBJ1-6; 7 bases map to TRBD1. The germline V gene encodes CDR1 LNHDA and CDR2 SQIVND (reference sequence). The CDR3 covers 16 residues. With V trimmed by 4 bases and J by 7 bases, 10 bases remained unmatched. CDR3 sequence reads: CASSRYRGGENSPLHF. The CDR3 DNA follows: TGTGCCAGTAGTAGGTACAGGGGAGGGGAGAATTCACCCCTCCACTTT. The variable domain in full, with the rest retrieved from reference TRBV19 and TRBJ1-6, is DGGITQSPKYLFRKEGQNVTLSCEQNLNHDAMYWYRQDPGQGLRLIYYSQIVNDFQKGDIAEGYSVSREKKESFPLTVTSAQKNPTAFYLCASSRYRGGENSPLHFGNGTRLTVT.

The chain is built from TRBV4-2 and TRBJ1-2, with D tentatively TRBD1 (5 bases). V dropped 3 bases and J dropped 4 bases, with 24 bases sitting between them. The V gene's germline CDR1 is LGHNA and CDR2 YNFKEQ. The CDR3 loop spans 18 amino acids. For the CDR3, the DNA is TGTGCCAGCAGCCAGCTTGGGGCGGACCCTCTTACTTCCTATGGCTACACCTTC. Translating gives CASSQLGADPLTSYGYTF.

The V and J genes are TRBV4-2 and TRBJ2-5; D ambiguous. Germline CDR1 reads LGHNA; CDR2 reads YNFKEQ. This CDR3 has 13 residues. Trimming shortened V by 3 bases and J by 5 bases, and 10 bases separated the two germline ends. The CDR3 here is CASSQTAAETQYF. The CDR3 DNA is TGTGCCAGCAGCCAGACCGCGGCCGAGACCCAGTACTTC.

This chain joins TRBV5-5 and TRBJ2-7; D tentatively fits TRBD1 or TRBD2 (5 bases each). There are 14 residues in the CDR3. Germline assignment: CDR1 SGHKS and CDR2 YYEKEE (reference sequence). V was trimmed by 4 bases and J by 2 bases, leaving 13 bases between them. The CDR3 sequence is CASSRGGTTYEQYF. CDR3 nucleotides: TGTGCCAGCAGCCGGGGCGGAACCACCTACGAGCAGTACTTC.

The chain carries TRBV5-5 and TRBJ2-7; D is ambiguous. Deletions cut 0 bases from V and 5 bases from J, with 9 bases between. Germline V gene sequence: CDR1 SGHKS, CDR2 YYEKEE (reference sequence). The CDR3 sequence is 13 residues long. The CDR3 sequence: CASSLAWMDEQYF. For the CDR3, the DNA is TGTGCCAGCAGCTTGGCCTGGATGGACGAGCAGTACTTC.

The chain has TRBV4-2 and TRBJ1-5, with D hard to call. Germline V gene lookup returns CDR1 LGHNA and CDR2 YNFKEQ. Trimming cost V 1 base and J 3 bases, with 13 bases left between them. The CDR3 is 16 amino acids. The CDR3 loop is CASSQVSGKNNQPQHF. Written as DNA, the CDR3 is TGTGCCAGCAGCCAAGTCTCCGGGAAAAACAATCAGCCCCAGCATTTT.

The chain is built from TRBV18 and TRBJ2-5, with 7 bases matching TRBD1. The CDR3 covers 14 residues. The trim removed 0 bases at V and 2 bases at J, leaving 0 bases unmatched. Germline CDR1 KGHSH, CDR2 LQKENI. CDR3: CASSPPTGQETQYF. The DNA for the CDR3 is TGTGCCAGCTCACCACCGACAGGGCAAGAGACCCAGTACTTC.

V and J are TRBV5-1 and TRBJ2-1, with D perhaps matching TRBD1 or TRBD2 (6 bases each). The CDR3 consists of 15 residues. V lost 0 bases and J lost 6, with 13 bases in between. CDR1 and CDR2 from the germline V gene are SGHRS and YFSETQ. CDR3 sequence: CASSLEGGLINEQFF. The DNA of the CDR3 is TGCGCCAGCAGCTTGGAAGGGGGACTCATCAATGAGCAGTTCTTC.

This sequence joins TRBV20-1 and TRBJ1-2; D is undetermined. The germline CDR1 and CDR2 sequences are DFQATT and SNEGSKA (reference sequence). The CDR3 extends over 11 amino acids. V shed 4 bases and J shed 5 bases, with 8 bases lying between them. CDR3 in DNA: TGCAGTGCTATTCTTGATTATGGCTACACCTTC. Amino acids: CSAILDYGYTF.

CDR3: CASSLGLAGRYEQYF. CDR3 in DNA: TGCGCCAGCAGCCTCGGACTAGCGGGCCGCTACGAGCAGTACTTC. The chain couples TRBV4-3 to TRBJ2-7; 11 nucleotides align to TRBD2. Germline-derived CDR1 and CDR2 are LGHNA and YSLEER. The V segment lost 4 bases and the J segment 3 bases; nucleotides outside the gene matches: 5. The CDR3 is 15 amino acids.

This clone appeared a single time. The chain recombines TRBV11-2 with TRBJ2-1; TRBD2 matches 11 bases. V gave up 5 bases and J gave up 4 bases; unmatched junction bases: 4. The germline gives CDR1 SGHAT, CDR2 FQNNGV. This CDR3 has 15 amino acids. As DNA, the CDR3 is TGTGCCAGCAGCCCGAGACTAGCGGGATACAATGAGCAGTTCTTC. It encodes CASSPRLAGYNEQFF.

V gene TRBV29-1 combines with J gene TRBJ2-2; 10 nucleotides match TRBD2. With V trimmed by 6 bases and J by 1 base, 5 bases remained unmatched. The germline CDR1 and CDR2 sequences are SQVTM and ANQGSEA. The CDR3 has 15 amino acids. The CDR3 DNA reads TGCAGCGTCCCCTTAGCGGGAGGGAACACCGGGGAGCTGTTTTTT. Translating gives CSVPLAGGNTGELFF.

This clone was counted only a few times. The chain has TRBV20-1 and TRBJ1-1; D is possibly TRBD1 (6 bases). This CDR3 contains 11 residues. The germline V and J ends were trimmed by 6 bases and 11 bases, with 16 bases remaining between them. Germline V lookup: CDR1 DFQATT, CDR2 SNEGSKA (reference sequence). The CDR3: CSALDRTEAFF. The DNA for the CDR3 is TGCAGTGCCCTGGACAGAACGGAGGCTTTCTTT.

The rearrangement links TRBV7-2 to TRBJ1-3; weak D call: TRBD1 (5 bases). V gave up 5 bases and J gave up 0 bases, with 11 bases separating them. The germline gives CDR1 SGHTA, CDR2 FQGNSA. The CDR3 runs to 15 residues. Written as DNA, the CDR3 is TGTGCCAGCAGCCACTCGGGGGGCTCTGGAAACACCATATATTTT. Amino acids: CASSHSGGSGNTIYF.

V usage is TRBV25-1 and J usage is TRBJ1-1, with 7 bases identical to TRBD1. J lost 8 bases, V lost 0 bases, and 3 bases had no gene match. CDR3 length: 13 residues. Germline V lookup: CDR1 MGHDK, CDR2 SYGVNS. The CDR3 loop reads CASSEYGDREAFF. The CDR3 DNA is TGTGCCAGCAGTGAATACGGGGACAGAGAAGCTTTCTTT. The entire variable domain, with the rest obtained from reference TRBV25-1 and TRBJ1-1, is as follows: EADIYQTPRYLVIGTGKKITLECSQTMGHDKMYWYQQDPGMELHLIHYSYGVNSTEKGDLSSESTVSRIRTEHFPLTLESARPSHTSQYLCASSEYGDREAFFGQGTRLTVV.

V usage is TRBV11-3 and J usage is TRBJ2-7, with D unclear. The germline V gene has CDR1 SGHNT and CDR2 YENEEA. Between the trimmed V and J ends, which lost 5 bases and 0 bases, there was a span of 11 bases. This CDR3 spans 14 amino acids. The DNA of the CDR3 is TGTGCCAGCAGCCCCGGAGTAGGCTCCTACGAGCAGTACTTC. This encodes CASSPGVGSYEQYF.

V is TRBV7-2 and J is TRBJ2-1; D call uncertain. CDR3 length: 14 amino acids. V lost 4 bases and J lost 2, with 9 bases in between. In germline, CDR1 is SGHTA, CDR2 FQGNSA. The CDR3 reads CASSSEETYNEQFF. In DNA, the CDR3 is TGTGCCAGCAGCTCTGAGGAGACCTACAATGAGCAGTTCTTC.

CDR3 coding DNA: TGTGCCAGCAGCTTAGCTCGAGATTACGAGCAGTACTTC. It is translated as CASSLARDYEQYF. This sequence joins TRBV7-6 and TRBJ2-7; the D is unclear. From germline, CDR1 is SGHVS and CDR2 FNYEAQ. V shed 0 bases and J shed 4 bases, with 7 bases lying between them. The CDR3 covers 13 residues.

This clone appeared a few times. The V call is TRBV4-1, the J call TRBJ1-1, with 8 bases matching TRBD1. The CDR3 runs to 13 residues. Germline V gene sequence: CDR1 MGHRA, CDR2 YSYEKL. With V trimmed by 6 bases and J by 3 bases, 3 bases remained unmatched. The CDR3 region has the DNA TGCGCCAGCAGGACAGGGGTGGACACTGAAGCTTTCTTT. It specifies CASRTGVDTEAFF.

The gene calls are TRBV5-6 and TRBJ2-5; unclear D gene. This CDR3 has 13 residues. The germline V and J ends were trimmed by 2 bases and 5 bases, with 10 bases remaining between them. Germline CDR1 and CDR2: SGHDT and YYEEEE. CDR3 DNA sequence: TGTGCCAGCAGCTTTCCCGTAGGCGAGACCCAGTACTTC. Residues: CASSFPVGETQYF.

CDR3 coding DNA: TGTGCCAGCAGCTTAGCTGCGGGAGGGACAGATACGCAGTATTTT. It translates to CASSLAAGGTDTQYF. The V gene is TRBV11-2, the J gene TRBJ2-3, with 9 bases identical to TRBD2. The J segment lost 3 bases and the V segment lost 1 base, leaving 2 bases of the junction unmatched. Per germline, CDR1 SGHAT and CDR2 FQNNGV. The CDR3 consists of 15 residues.

This sequence joins TRBV4-2 and TRBJ2-3, with 7 bases that match TRBD2. The germline V gene encodes CDR1 LGHNA and CDR2 YNFKEQ. The trim removed 5 bases at V and 3 bases at J, leaving 11 bases unmatched. The CDR3 contains 16 residues. The CDR3 region is CASSYGMGGETDTQYF. CDR3 DNA sequence: TGTGCCAGCAGCTATGGTATGGGAGGGGAAACAGATACGCAGTATTTT.

The J gene is TRBJ1-4, the V gene TRBV19, with a tentative D call TRBD1 (6 bases). CDR3 length: 14 amino acids. CDR1 is LNHDA, CDR2 SQIVND, per germline (reference sequence). The V gene lost 4 bases and the J gene lost 4 bases, with 10 bases spanning the gap. The chain's CDR3 is CASSTWTVNEKLFF. The DNA of the CDR3 is TGTGCCAGTAGTACCTGGACAGTTAATGAAAAACTGTTTTTT.

The chain carries TRBV27 and TRBJ2-4; D is perhaps TRBD1 or TRBD2 (5 bases each). The germline V and J ends were trimmed by 5 bases and 0 bases, with 20 bases remaining between them. Germline-derived CDR1 and CDR2 are MNHEY and SMNVEV (reference sequence). This CDR3 comprises 18 residues. In DNA, the CDR3 is TGTGCCAGCAGTCTGCTCGGGACGACGGGGTTAGCCAAAAACATTCAGTACTTC. This sequence encodes CASSLLGTTGLAKNIQYF.

CDR3 sequence: CASSQELARRADTQYF. DNA of the CDR3: TGTGCCAGCAGCCAAGAGTTAGCCCGACGGGCAGATACGCAGTATTTT. The V gene is TRBV4-2, the J gene TRBJ2-3; D remains unclear. Trimming cost V 0 bases and J 4 bases, with 14 bases left between them. The CDR3 contains 16 residues. Looked up from germline, CDR1 is LGHNA and CDR2 is YNFKEQ.